The entry that follows covers one TCR beta chain sequence. What it recognizes is unknown. The entry originates in a study of cytotoxic CD8 clonotypes in ibrutinib-treated CLL. Study-wide results and caveats: Circulating CD8+ T-cell counts were tracked by baseline clonality, which exceeded that of age-matched healthy donors. Public clonotypes were uncommon and contracted or stayed stable on treatment.

Clones were read by immunoSEQ multiplex PCR, and TCRdb kept only the in-frame ones, dropping some. The table lists around 160,000 clones, around nine tenths of them singletons. Trimming removed 7 bases from V and 10 bases from J, with 19 bases in between. Germline assignment: CDR1 SQVTM and CDR2 ANQGSEA. This CDR3 has 12 residues. This clonotype was sampled from a human donor with chronic lymphocytic leukemia. J is TRBJ1-1 and V is TRBV29-1, with D maybe TRBD1 (5 bases). The specimen was PBMCs, collected at disease progression, from a patient treated with ibrutinib. The DNA for the CDR3 is TGCAGCGCACAATTAGCCAGGGTCGGAGCTTTCTTT. Its protein product is CSAQLARVGAFF.